The TCR beta chain under discussion was sequenced for a study of cytomegalovirus exposure and HLA in healthy donors. The CDR3 covers 11 residues. V lost 10 bases and J lost 4, with 8 bases in between. CDR1 and CDR2 from the germline V gene are SGHTA and FQGTGA. A few counts support this clone. The PCR used 60 Vbeta and 13 Jbeta primers. Method: immunoSEQ multiplex PCR; TCRdb's copy keeps in-frame clones and lacks some. There are more than 95,000 clones in the sample; 77% occur only once, and 9.5% to 15% lies in the top ten. The sequence came from a middle-aged woman in good health and CMV-seropositive. The sequenced sample was PBMCs. This chain uses TRBV7-3 with TRBJ2-1; D remains ambiguous. The CDR3 DNA sequence: TGTGCCACCCCAGGTTACAATGAGCAGTTCTTC. Protein sequence: CATPGYNEQFF.